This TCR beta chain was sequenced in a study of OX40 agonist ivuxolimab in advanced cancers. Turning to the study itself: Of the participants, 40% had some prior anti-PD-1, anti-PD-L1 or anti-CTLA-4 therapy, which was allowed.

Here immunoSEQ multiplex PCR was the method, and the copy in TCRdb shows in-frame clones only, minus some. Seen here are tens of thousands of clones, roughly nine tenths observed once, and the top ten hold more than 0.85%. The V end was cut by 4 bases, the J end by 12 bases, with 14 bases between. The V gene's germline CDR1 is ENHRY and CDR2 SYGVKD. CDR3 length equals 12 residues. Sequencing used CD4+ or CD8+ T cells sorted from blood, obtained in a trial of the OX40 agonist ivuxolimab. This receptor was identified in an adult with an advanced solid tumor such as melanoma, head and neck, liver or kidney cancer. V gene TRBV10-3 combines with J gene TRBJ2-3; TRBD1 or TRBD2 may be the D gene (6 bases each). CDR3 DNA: TGTGCCATCAGTGCATTGAAGGGGGGCCAGTATTTT. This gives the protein CAISALKGGQYF.